This T cell receptor (beta chain) was identified during a study of blood T cell repertoires in COVID-19 (dated by TCRdb to about 2020). About the full investigation: Collaborator samples came from the United States, Italy and Spain and covered acute and convalescent phases of COVID-19. The prospective study material was composed of cDNA or gDNA derived from T cells, B-cell-depleted T cells, or PBMCs. Deeply sampled blood TCRbeta repertoires from subjects exposed to, actively infected with, or recovered from COVID-19 were included in the dataset. The repertoires were released in a freely available public database meant as a resource for research on the immune response to SARS-CoV-2. Samples were obtained from the ongoing ImmuneRACE study (first 160 participants) and from over a thousand subjects provided by 6 global collaborators. A de-identified subject ID, COVID-19 status, age in years and sex were almost always included in the sample metadata. HLA class I and class II types, where available, came from metadata supplied by the sample provider rather than from assay-based typing. What the work shows at the level of the full study, not this receptor alone: How much clinical and demographic metadata was included differed by source and by participant, and the metadata was provided uncurated.

TCRbeta CDR3 regions were amplified from genomic DNA using the immunoSEQ Assay, a bias-controlled multiplex PCR. In the authors' own workflow: The number of nucleated cells in each sample was estimated by amplification of reference gene primers within the assay. To quantify the absolute abundance of each unique TCRbeta CDR3 rearrangement, sequence reads were collapsed and filtered. Productive Simpson clonality was computed per sample as the square root of Simpson's diversity index over productive rearrangements. TCRdb took this table from immuneACCESS and kept in-frame rearrangements with V and J called. Such tables lack part of the clones; where checked against another copy, unresolved V genes explain under half of the gap, and the rest is unexplained. Clonal size and the V and J genes are those of that table, whereas D and trimming came from the DNA. Here the sample has 220,000 or so clones; around 91% occur a single time. The top ten hold more than 13% of the sample.

Details on this clone: Its antigen remains unidentified. No base quality information exists; no much larger clone differs at one position.

V sheds 1 base and J sheds 2 bases, leaving 6 bases between their ends. The CDR3, from cysteine to phenylalanine, totals 13 residues. Just CDR3 DNA is preserved here, 39 bases in frame from base 1. The germline V gene sets CDR1 to SGHTS and CDR2 to YDEGEE. Participants in the prospective study were enrolled through a virtual design, were aged 18 to 89 years, and lived in 24 United States geographic areas. Cohort assignment in the prospective study relied on participant-reported clinical history from a screening survey and a study questionnaire. Exposed participants were defined as having been in contact with someone with a PCR-confirmed or clinician-diagnosed COVID-19 case within 2 weeks of study entry. Each participant in the prospective study had whole blood, serum and a nasopharyngeal or oropharyngeal swab collected by mobile phlebotomists. Participants in the prospective study had the option to provide additional blood draws and questionnaires over an approximately 2-month period. Blood samples from the prospective study were shipped frozen or at room temperature prior to DNA extraction.

Here the chain combines TRBV5-8 and TRBJ1-1, with no confident D gene call. Sequenced material: PBMCs or T cells enriched from blood (not recorded which). This TCR was recovered from a man aged 30 to 39 who had been exposed to COVID-19. The CDR3 reads CASSLQKNTEAFF. The DNA is TGTGCCAGCAGCTTGCAGAAAAACACTGAAGCTTTCTTT.